A selection of T cell receptor beta chains follows, all from one sample in a study of CD8 T cells in Susac syndrome. Via MiXCR, TCRdb re-called the immunoSEQ multiplex PCR reads, giving one row per CDR3 protein. The repertoire holds around 110,000 distinct CDR3 sequences, roughly 95% seen once, with approximately 0.15% in the top ten. The sample comprised CD4+ T cells from PBMCs. Receptors originate from a human donor with Susac syndrome. The CDR3 runs from the conserved cysteine through the conserved F or W. The D gene is left open where the match is weak. Size tells how often a clone was seen (once, few, many) or the class of an expanded clone, and some rows leave it out.

d_call	clone_size	v_call	j_call	cdr3_aa	cdr3_nt
.	.	TRBV20-1	TRBJ2-4	CSVKSGAKNIQYF	TGCAGTGTAAAGAGCGGGGCCAAAAACATTCAGTACTTC
.	.	TRBV27	TRBJ2-7	CASSLVGTTYEQYF	TGTGCCAGCAGTTTAGTGGGGACAACCTACGAGCAGTACTTC
TRBD2	.	TRBV5-1	TRBJ2-7	CASSVRTSGTSSYEQYF	TGCGCCAGCAGCGTACGGACTAGCGGCACTAGCTCCTACGAGCAGTACTTC
.	.	TRBV20-1	TRBJ2-1	CSARRFSYNEQFF	TGCAGTGCTAGAAGGTTCTCCTACAATGAGCAGTTCTTC
.	.	TRBV9	TRBJ2-7	CASSLGPGTGEQYF	TGTGCCAGCAGCCTCGGACCCGGGACCGGGGAGCAGTACTTC
.	.	TRBV29-1	TRBJ1-2	CSVEGLRGYTF	TGCAGCGTTGAAGGTCTGCGCGGCTACACCTTC
.	.	TRBV2	TRBJ1-5	CASRGEGNQPQHF	TGTGCCAGCAGGGGAGAGGGCAATCAGCCCCAGCATTTT
TRBD1	.	TRBV4-2	TRBJ2-5	CASSTRDRAIETQYF	TGTGCCAGCAGCACCCGGGACAGGGCGATAGAGACCCAGTACTTC
TRBD1	.	TRBV20-1	TRBJ2-7	CSAGKTGTYEQYF	TGCAGTGCTGGAAAGACAGGGACCTACGAGCAGTACTTC
.	.	TRBV20-1	TRBJ1-1	CSASNPRGGDTEAFF	TGCAGTGCCAGCAACCCCCGGGGGGGCGACACTGAAGCTTTCTTT
TRBD1	.	TRBV6-6	TRBJ2-3	CASHRGTTDTQYF	TGTGCCAGCCACAGGGGGACCACAGATACGCAGTATTTT
.	.	TRBV3-1	TRBJ1-2	CASSRQYGYTF	TGTGCCAGCAGTCGACAGTATGGCTACACCTTC
.	.	TRBV24-1	TRBJ1-5	CATSDPATGSNQPQHF	TGTGCCACCAGTGACCCGGCGACGGGTAGCAATCAGCCCCAGCATTTT
TRBD1	.	TRBV9	TRBJ2-5	CASSRFDRGGETQYF	TGTGCCAGCAGCCGTTTTGACAGGGGGGGAGAGACCCAGTACTTC
.	once	TRBV29-1	TRBJ1-1	CSVRRGKTEAFF	TGCAGCGTTCGACGAGGGAAGACTGAAGCTTTCTTT
TRBD1	.	TRBV4-2	TRBJ1-4	CASSQGDRDNEKLFF	TGTGCCAGCAGCCAAGGGGACAGAGATAATGAAAAACTGTTTTTT
.	.	TRBV29-1	TRBJ1-1	CSVEDGRGAFF	TGCAGCGTTGAAGATGGGCGCGGAGCTTTCTTT
TRBD2	.	TRBV4-2	TRBJ2-2	CASSQDQGLEAGELFF	TGTGCCAGCAGCCAAGATCAAGGACTAGAAGCCGGGGAGCTGTTTTTT
.	.	TRBV9	TRBJ2-7	CASSVRDYEQYF	TGTGCCAGCAGCGTAAGAGACTACGAGCAGTACTTC
.	.	TRBV20-1	TRBJ2-7	CSANRASSYEQYF	TGCAGTGCTAACAGGGCCAGCTCCTACGAGCAGTACTTC
TRBD1	once	TRBV6-5	TRBJ2-7	CASSRDRGVEVYF	TGTGCCAGCAGTCGGGACAGGGGCGTCGAGGTGTACTTC
TRBD1	.	TRBV28	TRBJ2-7	CASQQGVSYEQYF	TGTGCCAGCCAGCAGGGGGTTTCCTACGAGCAGTACTTC
.	.	TRBV7-2	TRBJ2-5	CASSPKASVQETQYF	TGTGCCAGCAGCCCGAAGGCTAGCGTCCAAGAGACCCAGTACTTC
.	.	TRBV5-4	TRBJ2-3	CASSLEGTDTQYF	TGTGCCAGCAGCTTGGAGGGCACAGATACGCAGTATTTT
.	.	TRBV29-1	TRBJ2-7	CSVDGGSYEQYF	TGCAGCGTTGATGGGGGCTCCTACGAGCAGTACTTC
.	.	TRBV18	TRBJ2-1	CASSPRSGPYNEQFF	TGTGCCAGCTCACCACGGAGCGGACCCTACAATGAGCAGTTCTTC
.	once	TRBV29-1	TRBJ2-1	CSAGPLGDEQFF	TGCAGCGCTGGACCGTTGGGGGATGAGCAGTTCTTC
.	once	TRBV12-3/TRBV12-4	TRBJ2-1	CASTPFGPNEQFF	TGTGCCAGCACCCCGTTCGGGCCCAATGAGCAGTTCTTC
TRBD1	.	TRBV29-1	TRBJ2-5	CSVEDRGSGTQYF	TGCAGCGTTGAAGACAGGGGGTCGGGGACCCAGTACTTC
.	.	TRBV3-1	TRBJ2-3	CASSQVASTDTQYF	TGTGCCAGCAGCCAAGTGGCTAGCACAGATACGCAGTATTTT
.	.	TRBV18	TRBJ2-3	CASSPGARDIRRSTDTQYF	TGTGCCAGCTCACCAGGGGCGAGGGACATCAGGAGGAGCACAGATACGCAGTATTTT
TRBD1	once	TRBV6-2/TRBV6-3	TRBJ2-7	CASRGTGAYEQYF	TGTGCCAGCAGGGGGACAGGCGCCTACGAGCAGTACTTC
TRBD1	few	TRBV18	TRBJ2-7	CASSRQGTYEQYF	TGTGCCAGCTCCCGACAGGGAACCTACGAGCAGTACTTC
TRBD2	once	TRBV4-2	TRBJ2-7	CASSQASGGYEQYF	TGTGCCAGCAGCCAAGCCTCGGGAGGCTACGAGCAGTACTTC
TRBD1	.	TRBV5-1	TRBJ1-1	CASSEAEGTGRGAFF	TGCGCCAGCAGCGAAGCTGAGGGGACAGGGCGGGGGGCTTTCTTT
.	.	TRBV20-1	TRBJ1-2	CSALPRSYGYTF	TGCAGTGCCTTGCCTCGGTCCTATGGCTACACCTTC
TRBD2	.	TRBV7-3	TRBJ2-3	CASSAGTSGRGDTQYF	TGTGCCAGCAGCGCAGGGACTAGCGGGAGGGGAGATACGCAGTATTTT
.	.	TRBV5-1	TRBJ2-5	CASSLTGYDRKTQYF	TGCGCCAGCAGCTTGACAGGGTATGATCGGAAGACCCAGTACTTC
TRBD2	.	TRBV6-5	TRBJ2-3	CASSYLAGADTQYF	TGTGCCAGCAGTTACCTAGCGGGAGCAGATACGCAGTATTTT
.	.	TRBV4-2	TRBJ2-3	CASSQGGSTDTQYF	TGTGCCAGCAGCCAAGGCGGGAGCACAGATACGCAGTATTTT
.	.	TRBV30	TRBJ1-2	CAWADGFYGYTF	TGTGCCTGGGCGGACGGGTTCTATGGCTACACCTTC
.	.	TRBV20-1	TRBJ2-5	CSARAAGPEETQYF	TGCAGTGCTAGGGCTGCGGGACCCGAAGAGACCCAGTACTTC
.	.	TRBV2	TRBJ1-5	CASSESQVNQPQHF	TGTGCCAGCAGTGAGAGCCAGGTCAATCAGCCCCAGCATTTT
.	.	TRBV20-1	TRBJ2-3	CSAVSGSYRDTQYF	TGCAGTGCTGTTAGCGGCTCCTATAGGGATACGCAGTATTTT
TRBD1	.	TRBV9	TRBJ2-1	CASSADRPPYNEQFF	TGTGCCAGCAGCGCGGACAGGCCCCCCTACAATGAGCAGTTCTTC
TRBD2	.	TRBV24-1	TRBJ2-1	CATSDSRLAGAGYNEQFF	TGTGCCACCAGTGATTCACGACTAGCGGGAGCGGGCTACAATGAGCAGTTCTTC
.	once	TRBV4-2	TRBJ1-5	CASSQLIGEMYSNQPQHF	TGTGCCAGCAGCCAACTGATCGGGGAAATGTATAGCAATCAGCCCCAGCATTTT
.	.	TRBV4-2	TRBJ2-4	CASSTGSSGQNIQYF	TGTGCCAGCAGTACGGGGTCCAGCGGGCAAAACATTCAGTACTTC
.	.	TRBV6-1	TRBJ2-6	CASSLGRRVGANVLTF	TGTGCCAGCAGTCTAGGACGCCGGGTAGGGGCCAACGTCCTGACTTTC
TRBD2	.	TRBV12-3/TRBV12-4	TRBJ2-7	CASSLRTGRAFLYEQYF	TGTGCCAGCAGTTTACGGACCGGGAGGGCCTTTCTCTACGAGCAGTACTTC
.	.	TRBV30	TRBJ1-1	CAWSSGQLNTEAFF	TGTGCCTGGAGTAGCGGGCAGCTGAACACTGAAGCTTTCTTT
TRBD2	.	TRBV5-1	TRBJ2-1	CASSPPGLAGVREQFF	TGCGCCAGCAGCCCCCCTGGACTAGCGGGAGTGAGAGAGCAGTTCTTC